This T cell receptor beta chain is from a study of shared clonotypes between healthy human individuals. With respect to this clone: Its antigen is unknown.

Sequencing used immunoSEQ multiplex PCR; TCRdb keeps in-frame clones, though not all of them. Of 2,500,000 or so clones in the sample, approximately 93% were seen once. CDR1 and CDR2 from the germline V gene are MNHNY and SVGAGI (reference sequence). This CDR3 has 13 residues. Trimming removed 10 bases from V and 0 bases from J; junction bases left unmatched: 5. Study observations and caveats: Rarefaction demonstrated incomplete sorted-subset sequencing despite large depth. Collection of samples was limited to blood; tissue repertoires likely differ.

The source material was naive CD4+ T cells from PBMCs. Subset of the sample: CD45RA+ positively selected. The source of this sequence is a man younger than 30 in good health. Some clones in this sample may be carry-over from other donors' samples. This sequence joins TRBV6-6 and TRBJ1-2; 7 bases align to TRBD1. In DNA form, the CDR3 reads TGTGCCACCCGGGACAGCCCTAACTATGGCTACACCTTC. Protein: CATRDSPNYGYTF.